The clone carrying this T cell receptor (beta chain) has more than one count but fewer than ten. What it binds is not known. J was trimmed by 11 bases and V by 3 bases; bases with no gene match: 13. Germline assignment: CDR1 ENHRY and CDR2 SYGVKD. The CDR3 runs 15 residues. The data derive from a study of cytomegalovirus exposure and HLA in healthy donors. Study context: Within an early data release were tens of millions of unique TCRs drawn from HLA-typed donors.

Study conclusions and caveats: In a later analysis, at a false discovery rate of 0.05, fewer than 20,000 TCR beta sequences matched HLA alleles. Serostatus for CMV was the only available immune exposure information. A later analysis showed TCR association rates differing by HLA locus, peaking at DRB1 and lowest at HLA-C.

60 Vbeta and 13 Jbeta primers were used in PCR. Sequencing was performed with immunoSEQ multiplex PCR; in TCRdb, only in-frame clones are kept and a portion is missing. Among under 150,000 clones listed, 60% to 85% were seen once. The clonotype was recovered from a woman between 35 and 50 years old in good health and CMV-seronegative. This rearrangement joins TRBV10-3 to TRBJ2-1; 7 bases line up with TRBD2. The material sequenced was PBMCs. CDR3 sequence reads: CAISEGTSARSKQFF. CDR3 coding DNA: TGTGCCATCAGTGAAGGCACTAGCGCGAGGTCTAAGCAGTTCTTC.